This T cell receptor (beta chain) was captured in a study of T cells after yellow fever vaccination (dated by TCRdb to about 2019). Notes on the research overall: The SMART-Seq v4 Ultra Low Input RNA kit was used to prepare libraries from fractions with low cell numbers. To track T-cell clones before and after primary and booster YFV17D yellow fever vaccination, bulk TCR alpha and beta repertoires were sequenced longitudinally. Two healthy male donors, one aged 18 to 30 and one aged 30 to 39 years, were included in the cohort. Bulk PBMC replicates and cell subsets were isolated from blood drawn at multiple timepoints before and after both primary and secondary immunization.

The sample's treatment or condition label is to be understood as: live attenuated yellow fever vaccine strain. At each blood-draw timepoint, two biological replicates of bulk PBMCs were obtained. PBMCs were isolated from peripheral blood using a standard Ficoll-Paque protocol. RNA was extracted with TriZol from bulk PBMCs, CD4 and CD8 fractions, and dextramer-positive and dextramer-negative fractions. CDR1 and CDR2 are read off the germline V gene as MNHNS and SASEGT. V drops 8 bases and J drops 3 bases, leaving 22 bases in between. The CDR3 starts with the cysteine, ends with the phenylalanine, and has 16 residues. Of the read, only the CDR3 DNA is kept; its 48 bases are in frame from base 1. The full study reports these points: Because the study included only a couple of donors, the extent to which the findings can be generalized is limited. The secondary T-cell response was weaker than the primary response but faster, peaking on day 5 instead of day 15. A small fraction of clonotypes appeared in both the CD4 and CD8 compartments, likely as a result of convergent recombination. Most clones expanded after primary vaccination were re-detected after the booster (about 95% of CD4 and roughly 87% of CD8), suggesting broad memory maintenance. Computational filtering was required because FACS-sorted repertoires could contain abundant contaminating clonotypes from the bulk population.

This clonotype has only a few counts. No antigen is known for it. Base qualities are not at hand, and no much larger clone is one base apart. TCR cDNA was synthesized by 5'RACE template switching, which introduced a universal primer site and unique molecular identifiers. Priming of cDNA synthesis was performed from both the TCR alpha and TCR beta constant segments. Library amplification involved two PCR steps, and the second step added sample barcodes and sequencing adapters. Libraries were sequenced on Illumina HiSeq 2500 (2x100 bp) or NovaSeq (2x150 bp). In the source study's methods: Reads were demultiplexed and collapsed into UMI consensus sequences with MIGEC, and V(D)J alignment was performed with MiXCR. Clonotypes responding to the vaccine were identified with edgeR on replicate PBMC samples, with the criteria of FDR below 0.01 and a log2 fold change above 5 up to day 15. CD4 or CD8 identity was assigned to each bulk clonotype according to whether the clonotype was present at higher abundance in the sequenced CD4 repertoire or the sequenced CD8 repertoire. TCRdb trimmed public reads at Q25 via fastp, called clones via MiXCR and kept in-frame beta chains. Identical CDR3 protein sequences are pooled into one entry, listed with their most common genes and DNA. TCRdb, not the original authors, processed these V and J calls. The sample has 500,000 to 650,000 distinct CDR3 sequences on record, about 12% of them singletons. Of the sample, 14% to 15% is held by the ten largest clones.

This TCR was recovered from a man aged 30-40 years who received the YFV17D yellow fever vaccine. Recombination joined TRBV6-1 with TRBJ2-5, and the D gene may be TRBD2, 5 bases matching. This sample comprised PBMCs, obtained on the day of the yellow fever booster vaccination. The CDR3 protein is CASGRGRASLEETQYF. The DNA sequence follows: TGTGCCAGCGGAAGAGGGAGAGCCTCCTTGGAAGAGACCCAGTACTTC.